This entry is about one TCR beta chain. The data originate from a study of identical twins. This CDR3 comprises 18 residues. V dropped 1 base and J dropped 0; count of bases not matched to a gene: 6. Per the germline V gene, CDR1 is LNHNV and CDR2 is YYDKDF (reference sequence). TCRdb recomputed calls from the 5' RACE reads with MiXCR, one row per CDR3 protein. The profile covers about 530,000 distinct CDR3 sequences, with 20% to 25% appearing a single time and about 0.48% taken by the ten largest. These records were also assigned to another study, of yellow fever vaccine responses in identical twins.

Sequenced: CD4+ T cells sorted from blood. This TCR derives from a woman under 30 in good health. V is TRBV15 and J is TRBJ2-1; 10 bases are shared with TRBD2. As DNA, the CDR3 is TGTGCCACCAGCAGAGTTAGCGGGAGGTCGAGCTCCTACAATGAGCAGTTCTTC. This translates into CATSRVSGRSSSYNEQFF.